Following are 6 T cell receptor beta chains from one sample sequenced in a study of cytomegalovirus exposure and HLA in healthy donors (dated by TCRdb to about 2017). Library construction relied on the immunoSEQ multiplex PCR assay. TCRdb holds this immuneACCESS table with in-frame rearrangements only. Some clones are missing; in checked studies, unresolved V genes explain under half, and the rest has no known cause. Counted in this sample were 90,000 or so clones; around 85% of them appeared once. Roughly 20% of the sample lies in the top ten. Sequencing was carried out using PBMCs. The receptors here all came from a man aged 18-30 years in good health and CMV-seropositive.

V and J are TRBV27 and TRBJ2-7; TRBD2 might be the D (5 bases). Germline V gene sequence: CDR1 MNHEY, CDR2 SMNVEV (reference sequence). The CDR3 runs to 13 residues. V dropped 4 bases and J dropped 1 base, with 8 bases sitting between them. This CDR3 is CASSSQRSYEQYF. The CDR3 nucleotides read TGTGCCAGCAGTTCCCAGCGGTCCTACGAGCAGTACTTC.

V and J are TRBV7-9 and TRBJ1-5; D may be TRBD1 (5 bases). Trimming removed 3 bases at V and 5 bases at J, with 8 bases between. CDR1 is SEHNR, CDR2 FQNEAQ, per germline (reference sequence). The CDR3 totals 13 residues. This CDR3 is CASSFGGDQPQHF. CDR3 sequence (DNA): TGTGCCAGCAGCTTCGGGGGGGATCAGCCCCAGCATTTT.

The chain uses TRBV11-3 and TRBJ1-2; D not certain. V was shortened by 0 bases and J by 1 base, with 6 bases between the two germline ends. Germline V gene sequence: CDR1 SGHNT, CDR2 YENEEA. The CDR3 runs to 14 residues. CDR3 DNA: TGTGCCAGCAGCTTAGATGTCAGTAACTATGGCTACACCTTC. Amino acid sequence: CASSLDVSNYGYTF.

The chain joins TRBV2 to TRBJ2-7; D gene unclear. V shed 4 bases and J shed 2 bases, with 15 bases lying between them. The CDR3 spans 15 residues. CDR1 and CDR2 (germline): SNHLY, FYNNEI. The CDR3 region is CASSAESYTPYEQYV. The DNA for the CDR3 is TGTGCCAGCAGTGCGGAGAGCTACACCCCCTACGAGCAGTACGTC.

V is TRBV9 and J is TRBJ2-2, with 7 bases fitting TRBD2. V dropped 6 bases and J dropped 3; count of bases not matched to a gene: 11. Germline V CDR1 and CDR2: SGDLS, YYNGEE. The CDR3 is made up of 16 amino acids. As DNA, the CDR3 is TGTGCCAGCACGCCCGATAGGACTAGTTACACCGGGGAGCTGTTTTTT. Amino acid sequence: CASTPDRTSYTGELFF. Full variable domain (outside the CDR3, taken from reference TRBV9 and TRBJ2-2): DSGVTQTPKHLITATGQRVTLRCSPRSGDLSVYWYQQSLDQGLQFLIQYYNGEERAKGNILERFSAQQFPDLHSELNLSSLELGDSALYFCASTPDRTSYTGELFFGEGSRLTVL.

The count of this clone is one. V gene TRBV13 combines with J gene TRBJ2-3; 10 bases agree with TRBD2. Germline V CDR1 and CDR2: PRHDT, FYEKMQ (reference sequence). Trimming at V came to 2 bases and at J to 5 bases, leaving 7 bases not matched to a gene. This CDR3 contains 16 residues. The CDR3 reads CASSLMSGRAKDTQYF. The DNA for the CDR3 is TGTGCCAGCAGCTTAATGAGCGGGAGGGCCAAAGATACGCAGTATTTT. The entire variable domain, with the rest obtained from reference TRBV13 and TRBJ2-3, is as follows: AAGVIQSPRHLIKEKRETATLKCYPIPRHDTVYWYQQGPGQDPQFLISFYEKMQSDKGSIPDRFSAQQFSDYHSELNMSSLELGDSALYFCASSLMSGRAKDTQYFGPGTRLTVL.